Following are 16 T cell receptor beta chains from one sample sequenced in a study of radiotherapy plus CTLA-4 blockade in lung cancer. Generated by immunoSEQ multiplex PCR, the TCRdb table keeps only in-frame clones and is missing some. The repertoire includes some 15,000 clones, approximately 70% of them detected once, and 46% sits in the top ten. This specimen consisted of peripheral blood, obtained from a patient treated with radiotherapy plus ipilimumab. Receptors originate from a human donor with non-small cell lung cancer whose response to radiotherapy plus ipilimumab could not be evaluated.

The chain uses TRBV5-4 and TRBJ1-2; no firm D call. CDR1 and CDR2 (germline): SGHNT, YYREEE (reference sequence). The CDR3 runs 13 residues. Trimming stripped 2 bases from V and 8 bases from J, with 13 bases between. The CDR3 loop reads CASSFERVLGYTF. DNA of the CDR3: TGTGCCAGCAGCTTTGAGAGGGTCCTCGGCTACACCTTC.

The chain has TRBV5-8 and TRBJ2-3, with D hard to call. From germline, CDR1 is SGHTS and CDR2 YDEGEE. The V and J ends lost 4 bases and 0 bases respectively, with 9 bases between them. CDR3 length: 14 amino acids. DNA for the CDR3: TGTGCCAGCAGCCCTCACTTCAGCACAGATACGCAGTATTTT. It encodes CASSPHFSTDTQYF.

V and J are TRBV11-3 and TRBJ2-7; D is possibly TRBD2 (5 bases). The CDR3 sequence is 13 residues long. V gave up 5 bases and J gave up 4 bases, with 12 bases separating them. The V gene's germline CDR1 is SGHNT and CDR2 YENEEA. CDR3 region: CASSTRSGYEQYF. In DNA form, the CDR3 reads TGTGCCAGCAGCACCCGTTCGGGATACGAGCAGTACTTC.

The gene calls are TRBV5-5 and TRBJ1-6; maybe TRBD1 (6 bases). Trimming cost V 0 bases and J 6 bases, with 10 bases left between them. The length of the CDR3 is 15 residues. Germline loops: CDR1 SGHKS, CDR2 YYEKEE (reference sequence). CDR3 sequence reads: CASSLEKGVNSPLHF. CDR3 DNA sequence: TGTGCCAGCAGCTTGGAAAAGGGGGTTAATTCACCCCTCCACTTT.

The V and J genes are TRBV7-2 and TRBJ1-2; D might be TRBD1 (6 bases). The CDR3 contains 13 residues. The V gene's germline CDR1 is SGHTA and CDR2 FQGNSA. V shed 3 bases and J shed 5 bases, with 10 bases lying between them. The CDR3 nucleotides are TGTGCCAGCAGCTTTGGACAGCAATATGGCTACACCTTC. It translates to CASSFGQQYGYTF.

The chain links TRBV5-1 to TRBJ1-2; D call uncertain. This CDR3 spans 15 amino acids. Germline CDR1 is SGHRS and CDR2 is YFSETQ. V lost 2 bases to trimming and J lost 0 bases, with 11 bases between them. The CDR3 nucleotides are TGCGCCAGCAGCTTAGGAGGCGGAACTAACTATGGCTACACCTTC. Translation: CASSLGGGTNYGYTF. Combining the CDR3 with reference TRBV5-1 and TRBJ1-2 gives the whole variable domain KAGVTQTPRYLIKTRGQQVTLSCSPISGHRSVSWYQQTPGQGLQFLFEYFSETQRNKGNFPGRFSGRQFSNSRSEMNVSTLELGDSALYLCASSLGGGTNYGYTFGSGTRLTVV.

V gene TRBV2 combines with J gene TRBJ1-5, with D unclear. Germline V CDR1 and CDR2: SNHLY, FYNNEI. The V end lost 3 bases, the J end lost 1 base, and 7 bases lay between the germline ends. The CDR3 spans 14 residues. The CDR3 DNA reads TGTGCCAGCAGTGATTCAATGAGCAATCAGCCCCAGCATTTT. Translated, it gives CASSDSMSNQPQHF.

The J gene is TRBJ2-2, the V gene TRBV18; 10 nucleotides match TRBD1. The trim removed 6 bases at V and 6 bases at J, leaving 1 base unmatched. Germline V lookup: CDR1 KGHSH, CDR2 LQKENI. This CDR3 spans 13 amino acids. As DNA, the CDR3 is TGTGCCAGCTCCGGACAGGGGGCCGGGGAGCTGTTTTTT. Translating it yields CASSGQGAGELFF.

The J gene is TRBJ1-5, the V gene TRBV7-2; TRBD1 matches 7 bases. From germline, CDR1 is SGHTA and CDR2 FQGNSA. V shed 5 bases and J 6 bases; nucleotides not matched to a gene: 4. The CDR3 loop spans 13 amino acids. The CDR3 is CASSDRVSQPQHF. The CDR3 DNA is TGTGCCAGCAGCGACAGGGTTAGTCAGCCCCAGCATTTT.

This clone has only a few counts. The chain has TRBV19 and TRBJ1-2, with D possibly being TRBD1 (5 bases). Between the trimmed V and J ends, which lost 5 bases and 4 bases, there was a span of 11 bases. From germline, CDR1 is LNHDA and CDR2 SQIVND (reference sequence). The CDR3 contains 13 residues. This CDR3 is CASSWGVLYGYTF. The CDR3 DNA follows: TGTGCCAGTAGTTGGGGGGTTCTCTATGGCTACACCTTC.

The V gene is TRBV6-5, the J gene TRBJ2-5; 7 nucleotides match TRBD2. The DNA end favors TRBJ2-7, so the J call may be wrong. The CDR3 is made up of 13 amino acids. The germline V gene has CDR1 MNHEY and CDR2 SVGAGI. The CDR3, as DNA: TGTGCCAGCAGTTACTCGGGAGGGCACGAGCAGTACTTC. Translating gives CASSYSGGHEQYF.

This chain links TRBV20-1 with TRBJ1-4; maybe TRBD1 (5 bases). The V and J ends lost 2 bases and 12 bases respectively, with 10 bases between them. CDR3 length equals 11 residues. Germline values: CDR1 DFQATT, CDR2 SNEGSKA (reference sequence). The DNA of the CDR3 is TGCAGTGCTAGAAAGCTCAGGGAACTGTTTTTT. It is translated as CSARKLRELFF.

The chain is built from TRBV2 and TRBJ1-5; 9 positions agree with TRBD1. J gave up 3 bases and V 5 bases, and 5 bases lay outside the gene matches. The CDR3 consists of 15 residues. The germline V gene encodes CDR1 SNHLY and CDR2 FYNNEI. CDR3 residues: CASSPRTGVNQPQHF. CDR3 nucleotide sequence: TGTGCCAGCAGTCCCAGGACAGGGGTCAATCAGCCCCAGCATTTT. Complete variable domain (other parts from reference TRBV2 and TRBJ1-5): EPEVTQTPSHQVTQMGQEVILRCVPISNHLYFYWYRQILGQKVEFLVSFYNNEISEKSEIFDDQFSVERPDGSNFTLKIRSTKLEDSAMYFCASSPRTGVNQPQHFGDGTRLSIL.

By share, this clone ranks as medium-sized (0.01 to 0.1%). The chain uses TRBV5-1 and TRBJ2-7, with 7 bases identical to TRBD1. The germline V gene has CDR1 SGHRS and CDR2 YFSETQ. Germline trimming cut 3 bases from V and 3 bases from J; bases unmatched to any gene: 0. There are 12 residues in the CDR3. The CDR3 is CASSSGGYEQYV. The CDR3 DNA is TGCGCCAGCAGCTCAGGGGGCTACGAGCAGTACGTC.

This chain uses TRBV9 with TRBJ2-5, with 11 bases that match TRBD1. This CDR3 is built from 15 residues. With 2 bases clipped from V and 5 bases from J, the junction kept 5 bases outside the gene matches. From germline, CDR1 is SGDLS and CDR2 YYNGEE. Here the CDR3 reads CASSVYGTGGETQYF. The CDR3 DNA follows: TGTGCCAGCAGCGTCTACGGGACAGGGGGGGAGACCCAGTACTTC.

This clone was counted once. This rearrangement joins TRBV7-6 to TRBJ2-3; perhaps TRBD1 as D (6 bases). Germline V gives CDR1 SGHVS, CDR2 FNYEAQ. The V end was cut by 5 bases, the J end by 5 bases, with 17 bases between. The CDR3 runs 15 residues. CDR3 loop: CASSVDGGRGDTQYF. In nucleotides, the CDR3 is TGTGCCAGCAGCGTGGATGGGGGCCGGGGAGATACGCAGTATTTT.